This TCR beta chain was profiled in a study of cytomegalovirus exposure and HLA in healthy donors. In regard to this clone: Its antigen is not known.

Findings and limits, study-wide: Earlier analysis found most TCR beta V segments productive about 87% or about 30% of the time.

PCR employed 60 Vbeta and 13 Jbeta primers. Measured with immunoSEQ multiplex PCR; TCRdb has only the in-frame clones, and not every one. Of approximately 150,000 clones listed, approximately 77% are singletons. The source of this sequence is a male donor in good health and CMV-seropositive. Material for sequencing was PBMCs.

In DNA, the CDR3 is TGTGCCAGCAGCCATGCTTATAACGACTTAAATGAAAAACTGTTTTTT. It is translated as CASSHAYNDLNEKLFF. This chain joins TRBV4-2 and TRBJ1-4; D unclear. V was cut by 3 bases and J by 5 bases, with 16 bases left in between. Germline V gene lookup returns CDR1 LGHNA and CDR2 YNFKEQ. The CDR3 is 16 amino acids.